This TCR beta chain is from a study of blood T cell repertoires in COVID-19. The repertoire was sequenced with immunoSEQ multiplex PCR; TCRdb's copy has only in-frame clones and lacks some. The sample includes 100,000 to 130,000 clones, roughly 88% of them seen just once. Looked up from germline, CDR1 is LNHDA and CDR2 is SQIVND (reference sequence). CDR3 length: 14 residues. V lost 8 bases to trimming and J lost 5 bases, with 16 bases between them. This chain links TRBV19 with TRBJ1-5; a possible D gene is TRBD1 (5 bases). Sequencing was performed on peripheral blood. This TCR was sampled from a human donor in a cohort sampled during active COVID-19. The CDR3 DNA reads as TGTGCCAGTGGAGTACAGGTCGGTGATCAGCCCCAGCATTTT. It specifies CASGVQVGDQPQHF.